Listed below are T cell receptor beta chains from one sample, sequenced in a study of blood T cell repertoires in COVID-19. Here immunoSEQ multiplex PCR was the method, and the copy in TCRdb shows in-frame clones only, minus some. The sample consists of 200,000 to 300,000 clones, 75% to 85% of them appearing once. Sequenced: peripheral blood. The receptors derive from a human donor in a cohort sampled during active COVID-19. The CDR3 runs from the conserved cysteine through the conserved F or W. D genes are given only for firm matches. Expanded clones are given a class, and other clones once, few, many or no size at all.

d_call	v_call	j_call	clone_size	cdr3_nt	cdr3_aa
.	TRBV5-7	TRBJ2-3	.	TGTGCCAGCAGCTTAACAGGGATCTGGACAGATACGCAGTATTTT	CASSLTGIWTDTQYF
.	TRBV5-1	TRBJ2-7	.	TGCGCCAGCAGCTTCCTCCAGGATAGCTCCTACGAGCAGTACTTC	CASSFLQDSSYEQYF
TRBD1	TRBV10-1	TRBJ2-5	.	TGCGCCAGCAGTGAGTCGGACAGGGATGAGACCCAGTACTTC	CASSESDRDETQYF
TRBD2	TRBV10-3	TRBJ2-2	few	TGTGCCATCAGTGCAAAGCAGGGACTAGCGGGAGATAACGGGGAGCTGTTTTTT	CAISAKQGLAGDNGELFF
TRBD2	TRBV20-1	TRBJ2-6	.	TGCAGTGCTAGTGGAGGGACTAGCGCCTCTGGGGCCAACGTCCTGACTTTC	CSASGGTSASGANVLTF
TRBD1	TRBV24-1	TRBJ1-5	few	TGTGCCACCAGTGATCAGGACAGGGGTCAGCCCCAGCATTTT	CATSDQDRGQPQHF
TRBD2	TRBV19	TRBJ2-5	.	TGTGCCAGTGGTGGCGGGGGGCCCGGAGTAGAGACCCAGTACTTC	CASGGGGPGVETQYF
.	TRBV7-9	TRBJ2-3	.	TGTGCCAGCAGCTTGCCGCAGGGATTATATACTAGCACAGATACGCAGTATTTT	CASSLPQGLYTSTDTQYF
TRBD1	TRBV19	TRBJ1-1	.	TGTGCCAGTAGTGTCCGGGACAGGGTAAAGAACACTGAAGCTTTCTTT	CASSVRDRVKNTEAFF
TRBD1	TRBV4-1	TRBJ1-4	.	TGCGCCAGCAGCCCCCAGGGGGATGGCGAAAAACTGTTTTTT	CASSPQGDGEKLFF
.	TRBV13	TRBJ2-5	.	TGTGCCAGCACCGGAGTAGACGACCAAGAGACCCAGTACTTC	CASTGVDDQETQYF
.	TRBV6-6	TRBJ2-7	.	TGTGCCAGCAGTTATGGGCAGGGAGGCGAGCAGTACTTC	CASSYGQGGEQYF
TRBD2	TRBV28	TRBJ2-1	once	TGTGCCAGCAGTCCCCTGAGCGGGGCCCACAATGAGCAGTTCTTC	CASSPLSGAHNEQFF
.	TRBV12-3/TRBV12-4	TRBJ2-5	once	TGTGCCAGCAGCGTTATGGAGACCCAGTACTTC	CASSVMETQYF
.	TRBV12-5	TRBJ1-3	.	TGTGCTAGTGGTCCGGGCGGGGAATCAGGAAACACCATATATTTT	CASGPGGESGNTIYF
.	TRBV20-1	TRBJ1-1	.	TGCAGTGCCGCCGGGAACACTGAAGCTTTCTTT	CSAAGNTEAFF
.	TRBV5-4	TRBJ1-6	.	TGTGCCAGCAGACGAACCCCGGACAGAAATTCACCCCTCCACTTT	CASRRTPDRNSPLHF
.	TRBV29-1	TRBJ1-1	.	TGCAGCGTTTCCACTTACAGGTACACTGAAGCTTTCTTT	CSVSTYRYTEAFF
.	TRBV14	TRBJ1-2	.	TGTGCCAGCAGCCAATCCGACAAATATGGCTACACCTTC	CASSQSDKYGYTF
TRBD2	TRBV6-5	TRBJ2-7	few	TGTGCCAGCAGTTCCAGCGGGAGGGCCCACGAGCAGTACTTC	CASSSSGRAHEQYF
TRBD1	TRBV25-1	TRBJ2-1	.	TGTGCCAGCAGTGAATACAGGACAGGGTTCGGGGGGCAGTTCTTC	CASSEYRTGFGGQFF
TRBD2	TRBV7-9	TRBJ2-7	.	TGTGCCAGCAGCTTCCGCGGGGGGCCGCTAGGCGAGCAGTACTTC	CASSFRGGPLGEQYF
TRBD1	TRBV24-1	TRBJ2-2	.	TGTGCCACCAGCCTTGGGACAGGGCACGGGGAGCTGTTTTTT	CATSLGTGHGELFF
.	TRBV9	TRBJ1-1	.	TGTGCCAGCGGAGGCCCCGGTCGCACCGCTTTCTTT	CASGGPGRTAFF
.	TRBV29-1	TRBJ1-1	.	TGCAGCGTCGGGGACACCCCGAACACTGAAGCTTTCTTT	CSVGDTPNTEAFF
.	TRBV7-9	TRBJ2-3	.	TGTGCCAGCAGCTTAGGGACAGCAGATACGCAGTATTTT	CASSLGTADTQYF
.	TRBV7-2	TRBJ1-5	.	TGTGCCAGCAGTTCACCAACAGGGTCGGGGCAGCCCCAGCATTTT	CASSSPTGSGQPQHF
.	TRBV2	TRBJ1-3	few	TGTGCCAGCAGTGGAAGCCTCAACTCTGGAAACACCATATATTTT	CASSGSLNSGNTIYF
.	TRBV6-4	TRBJ1-1	.	TGTGCCAGCAGTGACTTCCCCGGGACTGAAGCTTTCTTT	CASSDFPGTEAFF
.	TRBV10-3	TRBJ1-1	once	TGTGCCACCCGACCTCTTGGGGACATGAACACTGAAGCTTTCTTT	CATRPLGDMNTEAFF
.	TRBV3-1/TRBV3-2	TRBJ2-3	.	TGTGCCAGCGAGCCTAGAGGCACAGATACGCAGTATTTT	CASEPRGTDTQYF
.	TRBV5-1	TRBJ1-5	.	TGCGCCAGCAGCTTGTTAGGGGACAATCAGCCCCAGCATTTT	CASSLLGDNQPQHF
.	TRBV5-4	TRBJ1-2	.	TGTGCCAGCAGCTGGGGTGTGGAGGGAGGCTATGGCTACACCTTC	CASSWGVEGGYGYTF
.	TRBV2	TRBJ1-5	.	TGTGCCAGCAGCCCAGATGGGCCCAGCTTGGGGCACAATCAGCCCCAGCATTTT	CASSPDGPSLGHNQPQHF
.	TRBV28	TRBJ2-2	.	TGTGCCAGCAGTTTGTGGCAGGGAAACACCGGGGAGCTGTTTTTT	CASSLWQGNTGELFF
.	TRBV12-5	TRBJ1-1	.	TGTGCTAGTGGTTTAGGGGTTACTGAAGCTTTCTTT	CASGLGVTEAFF
.	TRBV9	TRBJ2-3	once	TGTGCCAGCAGCCCCTCTCTCGATACGCAGTATTTT	CASSPSLDTQYF
.	TRBV5-6	TRBJ1-5	few	TGTGCCAGCAGCTTAGGGGGTTTTAGCAATCAGCCCCAGCATTTT	CASSLGGFSNQPQHF
TRBD1	TRBV7-9	TRBJ1-2	.	TGTGCCAGCAGCAGACAGGGGGCGGGGTATGGCTACACCTTC	CASSRQGAGYGYTF
TRBD1	TRBV6-5	TRBJ1-2	.	TGTGCCAGCAGTTCGACAGGGGCCCCGGATGGCTACACCTTC	CASSSTGAPDGYTF
TRBD2	TRBV7-2	TRBJ2-5	.	TGTGCCAGCAGCCGGACCCGCGGGGGTCTGGAGACCCAGTACTTC	CASSRTRGGLETQYF
TRBD1	TRBV5-1	TRBJ2-1	.	TGCGCCAGCAACCGGGACAGGTCCTACAATGAGCAGTTCTTC	CASNRDRSYNEQFF